The T cell receptor (beta chain) under discussion was sequenced for a study of identical twins. The V gene lost 4 bases and the J gene lost 4 bases, with 13 bases spanning the gap. CDR1 and CDR2 (germline): MNHEY, SMNVEV (reference sequence). The CDR3 has 14 amino acids. TCRdb fed the 5' RACE reads into MiXCR, producing one record per CDR3 protein. The sample yields fewer than 650,000 distinct CDR3 sequences, 7% to 7.5% seen once. In addition, the sample was reused for a study of yellow fever vaccine responses in identical twins.

The receptor was isolated from a woman between 18 and 30 years old in good health. Sequencing was performed on PBMCs. The chain carries TRBV27 and TRBJ1-2; D gene ambiguous. The CDR3 DNA is TGTGCCAGCAGTTCGAGCAGGCCTCCCTATGGCTACACCTTC. This sequence encodes CASSSSRPPYGYTF.